The 19 T cell receptor beta chains given below trace back to one sample, sequenced in a study of cytomegalovirus exposure and HLA in healthy donors. With 60 Vbeta and 13 Jbeta primers, the PCR was carried out. Profiled with immunoSEQ multiplex PCR; TCRdb holds only in-frame clones, not every one. This sample yields some 120,000 clones, of which around 80% are seen a single time; 2% to 3% belongs to the top ten. Sequenced: PBMCs. The receptor source for this set is a female donor in good health and CMV-seronegative.

The chain is built from TRBV18 and TRBJ2-2; 7 bases are a match to TRBD2. The CDR3 is made up of 17 amino acids. Germline trimming cut 10 bases from V and 2 bases from J; bases unmatched to any gene: 16. From germline, CDR1 is KGHSH and CDR2 LQKENI. The CDR3 protein is CANREDTRLPNTGELFF. The CDR3 DNA reads TGTGCCAACCGGGAGGACACGCGTTTACCTAACACCGGGGAGCTGTTTTTT. Full variable domain (remainder filled in from reference TRBV18 and TRBJ2-2): NAGVMQNPRHLVRRRGQEARLRCSPMKGHSHVYWYRQLPEEGLKFMVYLQKENIIDESGMPKERFSAEFPKEGPSILRIQQVVRGDSAAYFCANREDTRLPNTGELFFGEGSRLTVL.

This chain connects TRBV9 to TRBJ2-2, with D possibly TRBD1 on 6 matching bases. Germline CDR1 reads SGDLS; CDR2 reads YYNGEE. The ends were cut back, 3 bases at V and 2 bases at J, with 14 bases in the middle. CDR3 length equals 16 residues. This chain's CDR3 is CASSAEDSRNTGELFF. The DNA of the CDR3 is TGTGCCAGCAGCGCAGAGGACAGCAGAAACACCGGGGAGCTGTTTTTT.

The genes are TRBV5-1 and TRBJ1-3; D unclear. V was trimmed by 3 bases and J by 3 bases, leaving 4 bases between them. Per germline, CDR1 SGHRS and CDR2 YFSETQ. This CDR3 spans 12 amino acids. CDR3 sequence (DNA): TGCGCCAGCAGCTCAGGTGGAAACACCATATATTTT. It translates to CASSSGGNTIYF. Full variable domain (remainder filled in from reference TRBV5-1 and TRBJ1-3): KAGVTQTPRYLIKTRGQQVTLSCSPISGHRSVSWYQQTPGQGLQFLFEYFSETQRNKGNFPGRFSGRQFSNSRSEMNVSTLELGDSALYLCASSSGGNTIYFGEGSWLTVV.

The rearrangement links TRBV7-9 to TRBJ1-2; 11 nucleotides line up with TRBD1. In germline, CDR1 is SEHNR, CDR2 FQNEAQ (reference sequence). The trim removed 5 bases at V and 7 bases at J, leaving 6 bases unmatched. The CDR3 totals 14 residues. In nucleotides, the CDR3 is TGTGCCAGCAGCACCGGACAGGGGGCGTCTGGCTACACCTTC. It yields the protein CASSTGQGASGYTF.

The chain couples TRBV15 to TRBJ1-1, with no clear D. The V and J ends lost 1 base and 0 bases respectively, with 12 bases between them. In germline, CDR1 is LNHNV, CDR2 YYDKDF (reference sequence). The CDR3 contains 16 residues. The CDR3 loop reads CATSRAWGEMNTEAFF. The CDR3, as DNA: TGTGCCACCAGCAGAGCTTGGGGAGAGATGAACACTGAAGCTTTCTTT.

The V gene is TRBV5-1, the J gene TRBJ1-4; a weak D match, TRBD1 (6 bases). Germline V gene lookup returns CDR1 SGHRS and CDR2 YFSETQ. This CDR3 has 15 amino acids. The V and J ends lost 4 bases and 1 base respectively, with 11 bases between them. CDR3 bases: TGCGCCAGCAGCGGAACAGGGTTAACTAATGAAAAACTGTTTTTT. Translated: CASSGTGLTNEKLFF.

This clone has just one count. The CDR3 spells CASLRQGNYEQYF. DNA of the CDR3: TGTGCCAGCCTAAGACAGGGGAACTACGAGCAGTACTTC. V and J are TRBV7-9 and TRBJ2-7, with TRBD1 matching over 8 bases. With V trimmed by 8 bases and J by 3 bases, 6 bases remained unmatched. This CDR3 is built from 13 residues. The germline CDR1 and CDR2 sequences are SEHNR and FQNEAQ (reference sequence).

This clone was detected only a few times. The rearrangement links TRBV5-4 to TRBJ1-5; D call uncertain. This CDR3 region has 13 residues. Between the trimmed V and J ends, which lost 4 bases and 5 bases, there was a span of 10 bases. From germline, CDR1 is SGHNT and CDR2 YYREEE (reference sequence). The CDR3 DNA follows: TGTGCCAGCAGCGCCGACGGGGATCAGCCCCAGCATTTT. Encoded protein: CASSADGDQPQHF.

This clone came up a few times. This chain links TRBV27 with TRBJ2-5, with 8 bases lining up with TRBD1. In germline, CDR1 is MNHEY, CDR2 SMNVEV (reference sequence). There are 14 residues in the CDR3. J lost 3 bases, V lost 8 bases, and 8 bases had no gene match. The CDR3 region is CASGTRGREETQYF. CDR3 nucleotide sequence: TGTGCCAGCGGAACCAGGGGGCGGGAAGAGACCCAGTACTTC.

This chain joins TRBV6-5 and TRBJ2-3, with 7 bases fitting TRBD2. With V trimmed by 2 bases and J by 2 bases, 7 bases remained unmatched. The CDR3 sequence is 16 residues long. Germline V gene data show CDR1 as MNHEY and CDR2 as SVGAGI. The CDR3 loop is CASSYGTKGSTDTQYF. CDR3 bases: TGTGCCAGCAGTTACGGGACTAAAGGCTCCACAGATACGCAGTATTTT.

This chain uses TRBV27 with TRBJ2-7; 7 nucleotides agree with TRBD1. V lost 6 bases to trimming and J lost 9 bases; unmatched junction nucleotides: 23. The CDR3 runs 17 residues. Germline V lookup: CDR1 MNHEY, CDR2 SMNVEV (reference sequence). The CDR3 reads CASSRDSPYTDTYGQYF. In DNA, the CDR3 is TGTGCCAGCAGCCGGGACAGCCCTTACACGGACACCTATGGGCAGTACTTC.

The CDR3 reads CASTKGGGQETQYF. CDR3 DNA: TGTGCCAGCACCAAGGGGGGGGGCCAGGAGACCCAGTACTTC. The genes are TRBV6-1 and TRBJ2-5; D is possibly TRBD2 (7 bases). V shed 7 bases and J shed 5 bases, with 17 bases lying between them. The germline V gene encodes CDR1 MNHNS and CDR2 SASEGT. The CDR3 runs 14 residues.

The chain recombines TRBV21-1 with TRBJ1-1; the listed D gene, TRBD1, was not tested against the DNA. TRBV21-1 is listed as a pseudogene. CDR3 length equals 14 residues. The CDR3 DNA reads TGTGCCAGCAGCGTCCTACAGGGGAACACTGAAGCTTTCTTT. This gives the protein CASSVLQGNTEAFF.

The chain couples TRBV2 to TRBJ2-2; 11 bases fit TRBD2. The junction had 6 bases not matched to a gene; V was cut back by 6 bases and J by 6 bases. Germline loops: CDR1 SNHLY, CDR2 FYNNEI. The CDR3 contains 15 residues. Here the CDR3 reads CASRLLAGAAGELFF. DNA of the CDR3: TGTGCCAGCAGGCTACTAGCGGGGGCGGCCGGGGAGCTGTTTTTT.

This chain links TRBV7-9 with TRBJ2-3, with TRBD2 matching over 14 bases. The CDR3 length is 17 residues. V was pared by 5 bases and J by 5 bases, with 9 bases of the junction left unmatched. Germline CDR1 reads SEHNR; CDR2 reads FQNEAQ (reference sequence). The CDR3 DNA is TGTGCCAGCAGCGGACTAGCGGGGGGCCGGCAAGTAGATACGCAGTATTTT. Protein: CASSGLAGGRQVDTQYF.

The chain has TRBV9 and TRBJ2-3; 7 nucleotides align to TRBD2. This CDR3 contains 16 residues. V lost 3 bases and J lost 3; bases outside the gene matches: 10. In germline, CDR1 is SGDLS, CDR2 YYNGEE. The CDR3 is CASSELSGAGTDTQYF. Here the CDR3 DNA reads TGTGCCAGCAGCGAACTAAGCGGGGCGGGAACAGATACGCAGTATTTT.

This clone occurred once. This chain links TRBV5-8 with TRBJ1-2, with a weak D call TRBD1 (6 bases). V lost 1 base, J lost 0 bases, and 10 bases lay in between. Per germline, CDR1 SGHTS and CDR2 YDEGEE. This CDR3 contains 15 residues. The CDR3 bases are TGTGCCAGCAGCTTGACAGGGAGGGCTAACTATGGCTACACCTTC. This gives the protein CASSLTGRANYGYTF.

This CDR3 reads CAWSDQGARHF. CDR3 nucleotide sequence: TGTGCCTGGAGTGACCAGGGGGCGAGGCATTTT. The chain carries TRBV30 and TRBJ1-5; 8 bases are a match to TRBD1. CDR1 GTSNPN and CDR2 SVGIG come from the germline V gene (reference sequence). Unmatched junction bases numbered 5, after V lost 1 base and J lost 15 bases. This CDR3 has 11 residues. Filled out from reference TRBV30 and TRBJ1-5, the complete variable domain reads SQTIHQWPATLVQPVGSPLSLECTVEGTSNPNLYWYRQAAGRGLQLLFYSVGIGQISSEVPQNLSASRPQDRQFILSSKKLLLSDSGFYLCAWSDQGARHFGDGTRLSIL.

This rearrangement joins TRBV18 to TRBJ1-1, with D tentatively TRBD1 (6 bases). The CDR3 contains 13 residues. Trimming cost V 3 bases and J 3 bases, with 8 bases left between them. Germline V gene data show CDR1 as KGHSH and CDR2 as LQKENI. CDR3 DNA sequence: TGTGCCAGCTCACCTGCAGGGGACACTGAAGCTTTCTTT. Translation gives CASSPAGDTEAFF.